The rows below give T cell receptor beta chains drawn from one sample of a study of blood T cell repertoires in COVID-19. Measured with immunoSEQ multiplex PCR; TCRdb has only the in-frame clones, and not every one. The sample includes 150,000 to 200,000 clones, roughly 84% of them seen just once. The sequenced sample was PBMCs or T cells enriched from blood (not recorded which). These receptors were taken from a man in his forties or fifties who had recovered from COVID-19. CDR3s include the opening cysteine and the closing phenylalanine or tryptophan. Each record gives: CDR3 DNA, CDR3 protein, V gene, D gene, J gene, clone size. The D gene is left open where the match is weak. Where a row states a size, it is once, few, many or the class of an expanded clone; other rows omit it.

CDR3 DNA: TGTGCCAGTAGTACACGCGGGAGAAGTTATAGCAATCAGCCCCAGCATTTT
CDR3 protein: CASSTRGRSYSNQPQHF
V gene: TRBV19
D gene: -
J gene: TRBJ1-5
clone size: -

CDR3 DNA: TGTGCCAGTAGTGGGCAGGGGAATTCACCCCTCCACTTT
CDR3 protein: CASSGQGNSPLHF
V gene: TRBV19
D gene: -
J gene: TRBJ1-6
clone size: -

CDR3 DNA: TGTGCCAGCAGTTACGGCAGGGGCAACTATGGCTACACCTTC
CDR3 protein: CASSYGRGNYGYTF
V gene: TRBV6-5
D gene: -
J gene: TRBJ1-2
clone size: -

CDR3 DNA: TGTGCCAGCACTAGGGGATATACTGAAAAACTGTTTTTT
CDR3 protein: CASTRGYTEKLFF
V gene: TRBV6-5
D gene: -
J gene: TRBJ1-4
clone size: -

CDR3 DNA: TGTGCCAGCAGCGAACAAGGGGGTAGCAATCAGCCCCAGCATTTT
CDR3 protein: CASSEQGGSNQPQHF
V gene: TRBV9
D gene: -
J gene: TRBJ1-5
clone size: -

CDR3 DNA: TGCGCCAGCAGCTCCACAGGGAGCTCCTACAATGAGCAGTTCTTC
CDR3 protein: CASSSTGSSYNEQFF
V gene: TRBV5-1
D gene: -
J gene: TRBJ2-1
clone size: -

CDR3 DNA: TGTGCCAGCAGCTCTCCGACCCAGGGGATCTGGGGCTACACCTTC
CDR3 protein: CASSSPTQGIWGYTF
V gene: TRBV13
D gene: -
J gene: TRBJ1-2
clone size: -

CDR3 DNA: TGTGCCAGCAGCTTAGGGGCAGGGTTGGGCACTGAAGCTTTCTTT
CDR3 protein: CASSLGAGLGTEAFF
V gene: TRBV7-9
D gene: -
J gene: TRBJ1-1
clone size: -

CDR3 DNA: TGCGCCAGCATACGAAACGGGGGGCTTAGCTCCTACAATGAGCAGTTCTTC
CDR3 protein: CASIRNGGLSSYNEQFF
V gene: TRBV5-1
D gene: -
J gene: TRBJ2-1
clone size: once

CDR3 DNA: TGTGCCTGGAGTGGTCTAGCGGGGGGAATGTTAGAGACCCAGTACTTC
CDR3 protein: CAWSGLAGGMLETQYF
V gene: TRBV30
D gene: TRBD2
J gene: TRBJ2-5
clone size: once

CDR3 DNA: TGTGCCAGCAGAGTGGACAGCTACTACGAGCAGTACTTC
CDR3 protein: CASRVDSYYEQYF
V gene: TRBV28
D gene: -
J gene: TRBJ2-7
clone size: -

CDR3 DNA: TGTGCCAGCAGCCAAGAGGTCCGAGCCACTGAAGCTTTCTTT
CDR3 protein: CASSQEVRATEAFF
V gene: TRBV14
D gene: -
J gene: TRBJ1-1
clone size: -

CDR3 DNA: TGTGCCAGCAGCCAAGGGGGAGAAGAGACCCAGTACTTC
CDR3 protein: CASSQGGEETQYF
V gene: TRBV3-1/TRBV3-2
D gene: -
J gene: TRBJ2-5
clone size: -

CDR3 DNA: TGCGCCAGCAGCTTTGGACAGGGCCCCCTCAATGGCTACACCTTC
CDR3 protein: CASSFGQGPLNGYTF
V gene: TRBV5-1
D gene: TRBD1
J gene: TRBJ1-2
clone size: -

CDR3 DNA: TGTGCCACCAGTGATTTGCAGACAGGACAAGAGACCCAGTACTTC
CDR3 protein: CATSDLQTGQETQYF
V gene: TRBV24-1
D gene: -
J gene: TRBJ2-5
clone size: -

CDR3 DNA: TGTGCCATCAGTGAAGGGGAAGGCGGGACGGGGGAAAAACTGTTTTTT
CDR3 protein: CAISEGEGGTGEKLFF
V gene: TRBV10-3
D gene: -
J gene: TRBJ1-4
clone size: -

CDR3 DNA: TGCGCCAGCAGCTTTCAGGGTCGAACTTTATCCTATAATTCACCCCTCCACTTT
CDR3 protein: CASSFQGRTLSYNSPLHF
V gene: TRBV5-1
D gene: -
J gene: TRBJ1-6
clone size: -

CDR3 DNA: TGCGCCAGCAGCTTTGGCGGGGAGGGCACTGAAGCTTTCTTT
CDR3 protein: CASSFGGEGTEAFF
V gene: TRBV5-1
D gene: -
J gene: TRBJ1-1
clone size: few

CDR3 DNA: TGCGCCAGCCGCGGGACAGGCCGCACAGATACGCAGTATTTT
CDR3 protein: CASRGTGRTDTQYF
V gene: TRBV5-1
D gene: TRBD1
J gene: TRBJ2-3
clone size: -

CDR3 DNA: TGTGCCACCAGCCACGGGGGAGATACGCAGTATTTT
CDR3 protein: CATSHGGDTQYF
V gene: TRBV15
D gene: -
J gene: TRBJ2-3
clone size: -

CDR3 DNA: TGTGCCAGCAGTCTGTTCTCTGGGGCCAACGTCCTGACTTTC
CDR3 protein: CASSLFSGANVLTF
V gene: TRBV2
D gene: -
J gene: TRBJ2-6
clone size: -

CDR3 DNA: TGCGCCAGCAGCTACTACCGGGTTACGAACACTGAAGCTTTCTTT
CDR3 protein: CASSYYRVTNTEAFF
V gene: TRBV5-1
D gene: -
J gene: TRBJ1-1
clone size: -

CDR3 DNA: TGTGCCAGCAGGACTTCCACAGATACGCAGTATTTT
CDR3 protein: CASRTSTDTQYF
V gene: TRBV6-5
D gene: -
J gene: TRBJ2-3
clone size: -

CDR3 DNA: TGTGCCAGCAGCCAAGGACGGGGGGCTCACAATGAGCAGTTCTTC
CDR3 protein: CASSQGRGAHNEQFF
V gene: TRBV7-9
D gene: -
J gene: TRBJ2-1
clone size: once

CDR3 DNA: TGTGCCAGCAGACCACCTGGGGGCTACGGCGAGCAGTACTTC
CDR3 protein: CASRPPGGYGEQYF
V gene: TRBV6-5
D gene: -
J gene: TRBJ2-7
clone size: once

CDR3 DNA: TGTGCCACCAGTGATTTTAAGCGGGGATACTATGAGCAGTTCTTC
CDR3 protein: CATSDFKRGYYEQFF
V gene: TRBV24-1
D gene: TRBD2
J gene: TRBJ2-1
clone size: once

CDR3 DNA: TGTGCCACCAGTGATGCAACAAGACAAGAGACCCAGTACTTC
CDR3 protein: CATSDATRQETQYF
V gene: TRBV24-1
D gene: -
J gene: TRBJ2-5
clone size: -

CDR3 DNA: TGTGCCAGCAGGGAGGGGAGCTACGAGCAGTACTTC
CDR3 protein: CASREGSYEQYF
V gene: TRBV2
D gene: -
J gene: TRBJ2-7
clone size: -

CDR3 DNA: TGTGCCAGCAGCCATTCGGGCAGGGGGCGGAATAATTCACCCCTCCACTTT
CDR3 protein: CASSHSGRGRNNSPLHF
V gene: TRBV3-1/TRBV3-2
D gene: TRBD1
J gene: TRBJ1-6
clone size: -

CDR3 DNA: TGTGCCAGTAGTGTGGGGACAGGGACTGGAAACACCATATATTTT
CDR3 protein: CASSVGTGTGNTIYF
V gene: TRBV19
D gene: TRBD1
J gene: TRBJ1-3
clone size: -

CDR3 DNA: TGTGCCAGCAGCGTAGCTACCATGAGCGGGAGCTCCTACAATGAGCAGTTCTTC
CDR3 protein: CASSVATMSGSSYNEQFF
V gene: TRBV9
D gene: TRBD2
J gene: TRBJ2-1
clone size: -

CDR3 DNA: TGTGCCAGCAGCCGGGGGAATTCACCCCTCCACTTT
CDR3 protein: CASSRGNSPLHF
V gene: TRBV7-2
D gene: -
J gene: TRBJ1-6
clone size: once

CDR3 DNA: TGCGCCAGCAGATCAGTTCTCACAGGGGGGGCAGATACGCAGTATTTT
CDR3 protein: CASRSVLTGGADTQYF
V gene: TRBV5-1
D gene: -
J gene: TRBJ2-3
clone size: -

CDR3 DNA: TGTGCCAGCAGTTTCCAGGGCCGCAATCAGCCCCAGCATTTT
CDR3 protein: CASSFQGRNQPQHF
V gene: TRBV28
D gene: -
J gene: TRBJ1-5
clone size: once

CDR3 DNA: TGTGCCAGCAGCTTGGAAGCACCGGAGGTTCATCAGCCCCAGCATTTT
CDR3 protein: CASSLEAPEVHQPQHF
V gene: TRBV5-5
D gene: -
J gene: TRBJ1-5
clone size: -

CDR3 DNA: TGCGCCAGCAGCTTTTCGGTAGCGATCCAAGAGACCCAGTACTTC
CDR3 protein: CASSFSVAIQETQYF
V gene: TRBV5-1
D gene: -
J gene: TRBJ2-5
clone size: -

CDR3 DNA: TGTGCCACCAGCAGGCCGGGGGGCCAAGAGACCCAGTACTTC
CDR3 protein: CATSRPGGQETQYF
V gene: TRBV15
D gene: TRBD2
J gene: TRBJ2-5
clone size: -

CDR3 DNA: TGTGCCAGCAGCCAAGATTCAGGGGGTGGCTATGGCTACACCTTC
CDR3 protein: CASSQDSGGGYGYTF
V gene: TRBV3-1/TRBV3-2
D gene: TRBD1
J gene: TRBJ1-2
clone size: -

CDR3 DNA: TGTGCCAGCAGTGAAGGGAGGCGAGCGACTGAAGCTTTCTTT
CDR3 protein: CASSEGRRATEAFF
V gene: TRBV25-1
D gene: -
J gene: TRBJ1-1
clone size: -

CDR3 DNA: TGTGCCAGCAGCCAAGGACAGGGGTTCCCCGGGGAGCTGTTTTTT
CDR3 protein: CASSQGQGFPGELFF
V gene: TRBV14
D gene: TRBD1
J gene: TRBJ2-2
clone size: -

CDR3 DNA: TGTGCCAGCAGCCAAGGGTTGGGGGGGAGCACAGATACGCAGTATTTT
CDR3 protein: CASSQGLGGSTDTQYF
V gene: TRBV4-2
D gene: TRBD2
J gene: TRBJ2-3
clone size: -

CDR3 DNA: TGTGCCAGCAGCCGGGGACTAGCGGGGGGGAACTTGGAGACCCAGTACTTC
CDR3 protein: CASSRGLAGGNLETQYF
V gene: TRBV28
D gene: TRBD2
J gene: TRBJ2-5
clone size: -

CDR3 DNA: TGTGCCAGCAGCTTGATCGGGGATTGGGAAAAACTGTTTTTT
CDR3 protein: CASSLIGDWEKLFF
V gene: TRBV5-5
D gene: -
J gene: TRBJ1-4
clone size: -

CDR3 DNA: TGTGCCAGCAGAGTGGGTGGGCAGCAGGCCACTGAAGCTTTCTTT
CDR3 protein: CASRVGGQQATEAFF
V gene: TRBV2
D gene: -
J gene: TRBJ1-1
clone size: once

CDR3 DNA: TGTGCCAGCAGCTTATTGACAGCTAAGGGGAACACCATATATTTT
CDR3 protein: CASSLLTAKGNTIYF
V gene: TRBV7-8
D gene: -
J gene: TRBJ1-3
clone size: -

CDR3 DNA: TGTGCCAGCTCATCACTCCCGGGACAGATTCAGCGCCCCAATAATTCACCCCTCCACTTT
CDR3 protein: CASSSLPGQIQRPNNSPLHF
V gene: TRBV18
D gene: TRBD1
J gene: TRBJ1-6
clone size: few

CDR3 DNA: TGTGCCAGCAGCCCCGGGACAGTGCCCTCTGGAAACACCATATATTTT
CDR3 protein: CASSPGTVPSGNTIYF
V gene: TRBV12-1
D gene: -
J gene: TRBJ1-3
clone size: -

CDR3 DNA: TGTGCCAGCAGTTTTCGGCTAGCGGGCCCTAATGAGCAGTTCTTC
CDR3 protein: CASSFRLAGPNEQFF
V gene: TRBV27
D gene: TRBD2
J gene: TRBJ2-1
clone size: -

CDR3 DNA: TGTGCTAGTGGTTCGCAAACAGGTTATCAGCCCCAGCATTTT
CDR3 protein: CASGSQTGYQPQHF
V gene: TRBV12-5
D gene: -
J gene: TRBJ1-5
clone size: -

CDR3 DNA: TGTGCCAGCAGTTGGACAGGGTATGGCTACACCTTC
CDR3 protein: CASSWTGYGYTF
V gene: TRBV28
D gene: TRBD1
J gene: TRBJ1-2
clone size: -

CDR3 DNA: TGCGCCAGCAGCCTAGGACTAGCGGGGGATCAAGAGACCCAGTACTTC
CDR3 protein: CASSLGLAGDQETQYF
V gene: TRBV5-1
D gene: TRBD2
J gene: TRBJ2-5
clone size: once

CDR3 DNA: TGCGCCAGCAGCCCCACAAGGGGCAGAAGCAATCAGCCCCAGCATTTT
CDR3 protein: CASSPTRGRSNQPQHF
V gene: TRBV4-1
D gene: -
J gene: TRBJ1-5
clone size: -

CDR3 DNA: TGCAGCGTTGAAGATCTACAGTCCGGCGAGCAGTACTTC
CDR3 protein: CSVEDLQSGEQYF
V gene: TRBV29-1
D gene: -
J gene: TRBJ2-7
clone size: -

CDR3 DNA: TGTGCCAGCAGCCGCTCCCTGACAGGGAACACTGAAGCTTTCTTT
CDR3 protein: CASSRSLTGNTEAFF
V gene: TRBV7-3
D gene: -
J gene: TRBJ1-1
clone size: -

CDR3 DNA: TGCGCCAGCAGCCCAGGACTAGCCCCGGATACGCAGTATTTT
CDR3 protein: CASSPGLAPDTQYF
V gene: TRBV4-1
D gene: TRBD2
J gene: TRBJ2-3
clone size: once

CDR3 DNA: TGTGCCAGCAGCCAAGGGACAAGCTCCTACGAGCAGTACTTC
CDR3 protein: CASSQGTSSYEQYF
V gene: TRBV7-9
D gene: -
J gene: TRBJ2-7
clone size: -

CDR3 DNA: TGTGCCTGGAGTGGGGAGCGGGGGGCCTCCTATGGCTACACCTTC
CDR3 protein: CAWSGERGASYGYTF
V gene: TRBV30
D gene: -
J gene: TRBJ1-2
clone size: -